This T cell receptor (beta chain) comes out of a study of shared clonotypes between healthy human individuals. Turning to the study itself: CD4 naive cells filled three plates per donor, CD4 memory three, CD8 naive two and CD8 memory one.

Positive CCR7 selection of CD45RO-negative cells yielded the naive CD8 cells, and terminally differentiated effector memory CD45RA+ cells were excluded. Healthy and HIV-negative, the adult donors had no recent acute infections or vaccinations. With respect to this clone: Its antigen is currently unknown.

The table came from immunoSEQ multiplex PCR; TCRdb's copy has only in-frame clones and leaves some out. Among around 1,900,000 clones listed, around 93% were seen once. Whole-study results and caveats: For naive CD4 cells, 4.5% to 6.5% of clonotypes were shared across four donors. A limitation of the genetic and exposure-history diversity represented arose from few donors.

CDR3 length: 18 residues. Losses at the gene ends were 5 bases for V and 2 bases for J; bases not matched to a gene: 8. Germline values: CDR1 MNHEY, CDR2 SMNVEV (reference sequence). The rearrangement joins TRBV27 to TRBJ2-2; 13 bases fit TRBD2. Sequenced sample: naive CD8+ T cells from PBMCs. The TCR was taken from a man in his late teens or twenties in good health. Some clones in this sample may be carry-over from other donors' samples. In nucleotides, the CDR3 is TGTGCCAGCAGTCCATTGGGACTAGCGGGACCCAACACCGGGGAGCTGTTTTTT. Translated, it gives CASSPLGLAGPNTGELFF.